This is a list of T cell receptor beta chains from one sample in a study of cytomegalovirus exposure and HLA in healthy donors. Sequencing was performed with immunoSEQ multiplex PCR; in TCRdb, only in-frame clones are kept and a portion is missing. The data show 160,000 or so clones, nearly 80% seen once. The sample was PBMCs. These receptors originate from a man aged 40-49 years in good health and CMV-seropositive. The CDR3 runs from the conserved cysteine through the conserved F or W. The D gene is left open where the match is weak. For some rows the clone size is stated as once, few or many, or as a class when expanded; others skip it.

D: TRBD1
size: .
V: TRBV6-5
J: TRBJ2-3
DNA: TGTGCCAGCAGTCACAGGGGGCCAGATACGCAGTATTTT
CDR3: CASSHRGPDTQYF

D: TRBD1
size: .
V: TRBV11-3
J: TRBJ1-1
DNA: TGTGCCAGCAGCCCTTCGGACAGGATGAACACTGAAGCTTTCTTT
CDR3: CASSPSDRMNTEAFF

D: TRBD2
size: .
V: TRBV6-1
J: TRBJ2-2
DNA: TGTGCCAGCAGTGAAGTGGGAGGGATCACCGGGGAGCTGTTTTTT
CDR3: CASSEVGGITGELFF

D: .
size: .
V: TRBV5-1
J: TRBJ2-1
DNA: TGCGCCAGCACAAGGGGGTTAGACGCGCTCTACAATGAGCAGTTCTTC
CDR3: CASTRGLDALYNEQFF

D: .
size: .
V: TRBV29-1
J: TRBJ2-1
DNA: TGCAGCGTTGTAGGGAGGTCCTACAATGAGCAGTTCTTC
CDR3: CSVVGRSYNEQFF

D: .
size: .
V: TRBV30
J: TRBJ1-1
DNA: TGTGCCTGGAGTTACAGGGACCGCCGAGCTTTCTTT
CDR3: CAWSYRDRRAFF

D: TRBD1
size: .
V: TRBV6-6
J: TRBJ2-7
DNA: TGTGCCAGCAGGGGGGACAGCTACGAGCAGTACTTC
CDR3: CASRGDSYEQYF

D: .
size: .
V: TRBV12-2
J: TRBJ1-2
DNA: TGTGCAAGTCGCGCGGGGACAGAAGCTAACTATGGCTACACCTTC
CDR3: CASRAGTEANYGYTF

D: .
size: .
V: TRBV30
J: TRBJ2-7
DNA: TGTGCCTGGAAGCGGGCAGGGAATTTCTACGAGCAGTACTTC
CDR3: CAWKRAGNFYEQYF

D: TRBD1
size: .
V: TRBV27
J: TRBJ1-5
DNA: TGTGCCAGCAGCCTGGGACAGTCCCCAAATCAGCCCCAGCATTTT
CDR3: CASSLGQSPNQPQHF

D: .
size: .
V: TRBV11-2
J: TRBJ2-2
DNA: TGTGCCAGCAGCCCGTTGGGCCACCGCACCGGGGAGCTGTTTTTT
CDR3: CASSPLGHRTGELFF

D: .
size: .
V: TRBV10-3
J: TRBJ1-1
DNA: TGTGCCATCAGGGAACAGGGCCCTCAGGACACTGAAGCTTTCTTT
CDR3: CAIREQGPQDTEAFF

D: .
size: .
V: TRBV6-5
J: TRBJ1-4
DNA: TGTGCCAGCAGCGACAGAACGGCTAATGAAAAACTGTTTTTT
CDR3: CASSDRTANEKLFF

D: TRBD2
size: .
V: TRBV27
J: TRBJ2-7
DNA: TGTGCCAGCAGTCATACAGGGGGTAGCGGGAGGGGGTACGAGCAGTACTTC
CDR3: CASSHTGGSGRGYEQYF

D: .
size: .
V: TRBV11-3
J: TRBJ1-4
DNA: TGTGCCAGCAGCAACTCCGGGACATCTAATGAAAAACTGTTTTTT
CDR3: CASSNSGTSNEKLFF

D: TRBD1
size: .
V: TRBV5-1
J: TRBJ1-4
DNA: TGCGCCAGCAGGCAGACCGGGACAGGGGCTGAAAAACTGTTTTTT
CDR3: CASRQTGTGAEKLFF

D: .
size: .
V: TRBV9
J: TRBJ2-2
DNA: TGTGCCAGCAGCGTAAGGCCCCTAAGGGGGGGCGGGGAGCTGTTTTTT
CDR3: CASSVRPLRGGGELFF

D: .
size: .
V: TRBV11-2
J: TRBJ2-3
DNA: TGTGCCAGCAGCTCGGGTTGGAGGGAGGTGGATTTT
CDR3: CASSSGWREVDF

D: .
size: .
V: TRBV25-1
J: TRBJ2-3
DNA: TGTGCCAGCAGTGAGTACGGGAGTAAGGATACGCAGTATTTT
CDR3: CASSEYGSKDTQYF

D: .
size: few
V: TRBV2
J: TRBJ2-2
DNA: TGTGCCAGCAGTGAACGAGGGGGTGGAACCGGGGAGCTGTTTTTT
CDR3: CASSERGGGTGELFF

D: .
size: .
V: TRBV12-5
J: TRBJ2-7
DNA: TGTGCTAGTGGTTTGGTAGGAGGGGATGGCGAGCAGTACTTC
CDR3: CASGLVGGDGEQYF

D: TRBD1
size: few
V: TRBV19
J: TRBJ2-2
DNA: TGTGCCAGTATCAAGGACAGGGTGGATACCGGGGAGCTGTTTTTT
CDR3: CASIKDRVDTGELFF

D: TRBD1
size: .
V: TRBV9
J: TRBJ2-1
DNA: TGTGCCAGCAGCGTAGAGGGACAGGGAACGTACAATGAGCAGTTCTTC
CDR3: CASSVEGQGTYNEQFF

D: TRBD1
size: .
V: TRBV7-9
J: TRBJ2-7
DNA: TGTGCCAGCAGCGAACCGGGACAGGGTTTCCACGAGCAGTACTTC
CDR3: CASSEPGQGFHEQYF

D: .
size: .
V: TRBV19
J: TRBJ1-3
DNA: TGTGCCAGTAGCCTGGGCGTGAGGGCTGGAAACACCATATATTTT
CDR3: CASSLGVRAGNTIYF

D: .
size: .
V: TRBV11-3
J: TRBJ2-3
DNA: TGTGCCAGCAGTCTTCGACAGGCCGCTAGCACAGATACGCAGTATTTT
CDR3: CASSLRQAASTDTQYF

D: TRBD1
size: few
V: TRBV18
J: TRBJ2-5
DNA: TGTGCCAGCTCACTCCGGACAGGGGGCAGTGGAGAGACCCAGTACTTC
CDR3: CASSLRTGGSGETQYF

D: TRBD2
size: .
V: TRBV6-1
J: TRBJ2-1
DNA: TGTGCCAGCAGTGAAGGATCCGGTCGACTAGCGGGAGGGTTGTACAATGAGCAGTTCTTC
CDR3: CASSEGSGRLAGGLYNEQFF

D: TRBD1
size: .
V: TRBV30
J: TRBJ1-1
DNA: TGTGCCTTCGACAGGGGTTCGGGCACTGAAGCTTTCTTT
CDR3: CAFDRGSGTEAFF

D: TRBD1
size: .
V: TRBV19
J: TRBJ2-3
DNA: TGTGCCAGTAGTATTACAGGGGGTTATGATACGCAGTATTTT
CDR3: CASSITGGYDTQYF

D: .
size: .
V: TRBV6-5
J: TRBJ1-1
DNA: TGTGCCAGCAGTTACATTGGACGGGGAGGGTATACTGAAGCTTTCTTT
CDR3: CASSYIGRGGYTEAFF

D: TRBD2
size: .
V: TRBV6-6
J: TRBJ2-3
DNA: TGTGCCAGCAGTACCGGGACTAGCGGCACAGATACGCAGTATTTT
CDR3: CASSTGTSGTDTQYF

D: .
size: once
V: TRBV6-6
J: TRBJ2-3
DNA: TGTGCCAGCAGTTACTCAGCTAGCTCAGATACGCAGTATTTT
CDR3: CASSYSASSDTQYF

D: .
size: once
V: TRBV5-6
J: TRBJ1-1
DNA: TGTGCCAGCAGGTATGCCGTCCTAAGAGGGGGCACTGAAGCTTTCTTT
CDR3: CASRYAVLRGGTEAFF

D: .
size: .
V: TRBV5-1
J: TRBJ2-1
DNA: TGCGCCAGCAGCCCCCAGCCTGGACTGAACTACAATGAGCAGTTCTTC
CDR3: CASSPQPGLNYNEQFF

D: TRBD2
size: .
V: TRBV19
J: TRBJ2-3
DNA: TGTGCCACCTGGGAGGGCGTCCATCATACGCAGTATTTT
CDR3: CATWEGVHHTQYF

D: .
size: .
V: TRBV10-3
J: TRBJ2-2
DNA: TGTGCCATCAGTGCAAAAAGGGAGACGAACACCGGGGAGCTGTTTTTT
CDR3: CAISAKRETNTGELFF